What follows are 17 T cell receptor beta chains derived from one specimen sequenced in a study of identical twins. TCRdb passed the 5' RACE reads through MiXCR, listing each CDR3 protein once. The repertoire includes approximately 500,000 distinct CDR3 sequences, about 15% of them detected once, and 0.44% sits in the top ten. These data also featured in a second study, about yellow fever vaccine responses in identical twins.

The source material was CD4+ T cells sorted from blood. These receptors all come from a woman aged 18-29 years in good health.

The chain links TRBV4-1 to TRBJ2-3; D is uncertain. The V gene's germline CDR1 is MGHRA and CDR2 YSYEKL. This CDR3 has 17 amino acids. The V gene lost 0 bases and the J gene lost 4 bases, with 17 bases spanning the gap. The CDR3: CASSQDNFKRGADTQYF. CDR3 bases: TGCGCCAGCAGCCAAGATAATTTCAAGCGAGGAGCAGATACGCAGTATTTT.

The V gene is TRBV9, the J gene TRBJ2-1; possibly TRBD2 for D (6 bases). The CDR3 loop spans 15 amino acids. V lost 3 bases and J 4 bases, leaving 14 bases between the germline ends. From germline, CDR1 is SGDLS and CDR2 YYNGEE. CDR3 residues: CASSGEAGPYNEQFF. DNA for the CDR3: TGTGCCAGCAGCGGGGAGGCAGGGCCGTACAATGAGCAGTTCTTC.

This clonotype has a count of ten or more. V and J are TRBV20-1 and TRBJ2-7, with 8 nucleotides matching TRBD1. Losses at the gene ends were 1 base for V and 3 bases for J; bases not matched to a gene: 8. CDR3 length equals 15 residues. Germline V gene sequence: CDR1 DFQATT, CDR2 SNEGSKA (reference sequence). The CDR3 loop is CSARGQQGVHYEQYF. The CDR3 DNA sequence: TGCAGTGCTAGAGGCCAACAGGGGGTCCACTACGAGCAGTACTTC.

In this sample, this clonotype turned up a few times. This CDR3 is CASSLRLAGGSDTQYF. In nucleotides, the CDR3 is TGTGCCAGCAGTTTAAGACTAGCGGGGGGGAGTGATACGCAGTATTTT. The J gene is TRBJ2-3, the V gene TRBV28; 14 bases agree with TRBD2. The CDR3 length is 16 residues. Germline V gene lookup returns CDR1 MDHEN and CDR2 SYDVKM. J was trimmed by 6 bases and V by 2 bases; bases with no gene match: 4.

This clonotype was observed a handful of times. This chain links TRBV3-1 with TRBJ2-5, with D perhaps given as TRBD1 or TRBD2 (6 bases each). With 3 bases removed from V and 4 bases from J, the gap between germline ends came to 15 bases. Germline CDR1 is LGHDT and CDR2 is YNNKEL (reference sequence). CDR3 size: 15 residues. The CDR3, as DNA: TGTGCCAGCAGCCACGTCCGGGGGCCGGTAGAGACCCAGTACTTC. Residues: CASSHVRGPVETQYF.

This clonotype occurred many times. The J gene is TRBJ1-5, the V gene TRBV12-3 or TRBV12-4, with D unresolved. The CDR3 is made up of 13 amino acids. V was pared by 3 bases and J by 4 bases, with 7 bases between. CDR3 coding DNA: TGTGCCAGCAGTTTGGGCCTAAATCAGCCCCAGCATTTT. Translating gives CASSLGLNQPQHF.

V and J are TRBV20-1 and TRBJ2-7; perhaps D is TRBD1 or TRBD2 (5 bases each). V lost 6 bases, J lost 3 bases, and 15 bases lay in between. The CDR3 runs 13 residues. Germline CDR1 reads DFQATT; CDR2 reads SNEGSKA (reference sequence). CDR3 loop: CSAGAAWGYEQYF. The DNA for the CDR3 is TGCAGTGCCGGGGCCGCTTGGGGCTACGAGCAGTACTTC.

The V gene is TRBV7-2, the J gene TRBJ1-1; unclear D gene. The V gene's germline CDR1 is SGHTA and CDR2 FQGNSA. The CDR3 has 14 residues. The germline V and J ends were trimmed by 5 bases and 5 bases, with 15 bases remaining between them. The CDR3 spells CASSPREGRTEAFF. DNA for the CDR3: TGTGCCAGCAGCCCTCGGGAGGGTAGGACTGAAGCTTTCTTT.

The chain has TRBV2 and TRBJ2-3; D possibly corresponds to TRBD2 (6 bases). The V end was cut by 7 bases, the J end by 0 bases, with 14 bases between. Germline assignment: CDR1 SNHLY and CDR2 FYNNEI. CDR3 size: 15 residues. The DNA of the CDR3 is TGTGCCAGCACTCACAGGAGGGGTAGCACAGATACGCAGTATTTT. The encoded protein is CASTHRRGSTDTQYF.

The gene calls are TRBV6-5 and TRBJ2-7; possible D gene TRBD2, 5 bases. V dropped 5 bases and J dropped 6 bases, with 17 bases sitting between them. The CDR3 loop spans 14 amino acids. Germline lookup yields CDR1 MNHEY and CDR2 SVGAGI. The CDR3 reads CASSTTDNRGEQYV. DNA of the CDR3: TGTGCCAGCAGTACTACCGACAACCGGGGCGAGCAGTACGTC.

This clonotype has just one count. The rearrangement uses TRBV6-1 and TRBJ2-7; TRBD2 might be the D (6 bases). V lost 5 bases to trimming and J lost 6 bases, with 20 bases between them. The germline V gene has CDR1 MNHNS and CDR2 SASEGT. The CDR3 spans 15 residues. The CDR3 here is CASSRRLGEAVEQYF. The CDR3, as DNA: TGTGCCAGCAGTCGAAGACTAGGGGAAGCGGTCGAGCAGTACTTC.

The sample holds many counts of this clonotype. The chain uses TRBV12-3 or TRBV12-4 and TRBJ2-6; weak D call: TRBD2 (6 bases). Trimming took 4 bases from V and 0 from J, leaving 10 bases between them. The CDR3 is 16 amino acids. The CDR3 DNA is TGTGCCAGCAGTTCCGGGACTCCCTCTGGGGCCAACGTCCTGACTTTC. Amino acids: CASSSGTPSGANVLTF.

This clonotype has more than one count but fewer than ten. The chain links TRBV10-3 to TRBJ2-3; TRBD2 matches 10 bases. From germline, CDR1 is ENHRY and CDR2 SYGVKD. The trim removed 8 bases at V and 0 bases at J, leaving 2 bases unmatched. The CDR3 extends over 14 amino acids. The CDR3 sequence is CAIGAGGSTDTQYF. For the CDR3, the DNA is TGTGCCATCGGAGCGGGGGGGAGCACAGATACGCAGTATTTT.

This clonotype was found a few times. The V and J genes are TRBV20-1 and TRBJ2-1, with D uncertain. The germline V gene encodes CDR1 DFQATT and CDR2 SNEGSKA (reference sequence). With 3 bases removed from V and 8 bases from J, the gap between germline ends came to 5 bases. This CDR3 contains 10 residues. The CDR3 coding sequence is TGCAGTGCTAGGAACTATGAGCAGTTCTTC. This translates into CSARNYEQFF.

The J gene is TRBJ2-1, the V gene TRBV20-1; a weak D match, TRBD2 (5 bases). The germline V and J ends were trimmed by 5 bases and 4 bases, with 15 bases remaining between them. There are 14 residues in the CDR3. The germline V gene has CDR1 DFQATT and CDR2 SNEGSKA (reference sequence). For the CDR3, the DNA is TGCAGTGCTCACGGACTGAATAGTTACAATGAGCAGTTCTTC. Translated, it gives CSAHGLNSYNEQFF.

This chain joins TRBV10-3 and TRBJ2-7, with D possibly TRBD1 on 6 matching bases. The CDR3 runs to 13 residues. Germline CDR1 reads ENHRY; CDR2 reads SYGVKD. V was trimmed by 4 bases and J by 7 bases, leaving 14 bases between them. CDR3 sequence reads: CAISGTGHGEQYV. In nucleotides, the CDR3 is TGTGCCATCAGTGGTACAGGGCACGGGGAGCAGTACGTC.

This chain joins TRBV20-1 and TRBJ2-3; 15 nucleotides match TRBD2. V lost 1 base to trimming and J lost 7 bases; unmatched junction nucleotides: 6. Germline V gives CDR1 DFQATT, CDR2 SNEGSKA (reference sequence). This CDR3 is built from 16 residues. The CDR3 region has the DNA TGCAGTGCTAGAGCACCGGGACTAGCGGGGGGTAATACGCAGTATTTT. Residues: CSARAPGLAGGNTQYF.